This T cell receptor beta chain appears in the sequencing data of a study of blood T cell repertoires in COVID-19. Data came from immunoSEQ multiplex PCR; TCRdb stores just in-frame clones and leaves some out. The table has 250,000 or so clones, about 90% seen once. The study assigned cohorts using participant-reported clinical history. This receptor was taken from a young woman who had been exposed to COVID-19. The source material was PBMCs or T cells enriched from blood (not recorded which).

The CDR3 reads CASRGVGGAGGPEETQYF. CDR3 DNA sequence: TGCGCCAGCAGGGGTGTAGGTGGTGCGGGAGGGCCGGAGGAGACCCAGTACTTC. This chain connects TRBV5-1 to TRBJ2-5; TRBD2 agrees at 9 bases. This CDR3 is built from 18 residues. V shed 5 bases and J 5 bases; nucleotides not matched to a gene: 19. The germline V gene encodes CDR1 SGHRS and CDR2 YFSETQ.